This T cell receptor (beta chain) was retrieved from a study of control samples from healthy donors and cancer patients. Sequencing used immunoSEQ multiplex PCR; TCRdb keeps in-frame clones, though not all of them. The table shows more than 20,000 clones, with roughly four fifths occurring only once. The clonotype originates from a man aged 55 to 70 with head and neck cancer. The sample comprised PBMCs.

CDR3 sequence reads: CASSLAPFGNTEAFF. Here the CDR3 DNA reads TGCGCCAGCAGCTTGGCCCCGTTTGGTAACACTGAAGCTTTCTTT. The V and J genes are TRBV5-1 and TRBJ1-1; no firm D call. The CDR3 consists of 15 residues. Per germline, CDR1 SGHRS and CDR2 YFSETQ. Trimming stripped 0 bases from V and 2 bases from J, with 11 bases between. The full variable domain, with the rest looked up from reference TRBV5-1 and TRBJ1-1, is KAGVTQTPRYLIKTRGQQVTLSCSPISGHRSVSWYQQTPGQGLQFLFEYFSETQRNKGNFPGRFSGRQFSNSRSEMNVSTLELGDSALYLCASSLAPFGNTEAFFGQGTRLTVV.